The 32 T cell receptor beta chains reported below all come from one sample, sequenced in a study of T cells in Graves' hyperthyroidism and ophthalmopathy. Using RNA transcripts as the source, TCR beta CDR3 regions were amplified. The HTBI primer set was used in a first-round RT-PCR of the TCR CDR3. MiXCR was run by TCRdb on the multiplex PCR reads, yielding one entry per CDR3 protein. The sample includes nearly 600,000 distinct CDR3 sequences, approximately 14% of them seen just once. Source material: blood. These TCRs come from a woman between 25 and 40 years old with Graves' hyperthyroidism that later progressed to Graves' ophthalmopathy.

This clonotype has more than one count but fewer than ten. The V call is TRBV7-3, the J call TRBJ1-2, with unresolved D. CDR1 is SGHTA, CDR2 FQGTGA, per germline. This CDR3 comprises 12 residues. Trimming took off 0 bases at V and 8 bases at J, with 7 bases between the two ends. The CDR3 nucleotides are TGTGCCAGCAGCTTAACGTCTGGGGGCTACACCTTC. Amino acid sequence: CASSLTSGGYTF.

This clonotype was counted ten times or more. The J gene is TRBJ2-5, the V gene TRBV7-2, with D hard to call. Germline values: CDR1 SGHTA, CDR2 FQGNSA. The CDR3 sequence is 13 residues long. V was shortened by 2 bases and J by 2 bases, with 6 bases between the two germline ends. The CDR3 loop reads CASSLRVQETQYF. CDR3 nucleotide sequence: TGTGCCAGCAGCTTACGAGTTCAAGAGACCCAGTACTTC.

The chain couples TRBV20-1 to TRBJ1-2; D gene unclear. CDR1 and CDR2 (germline): DFQATT, SNEGSKA (reference sequence). With 6 bases removed from V and 4 bases from J, the gap between germline ends came to 18 bases. This CDR3 has 14 amino acids. The CDR3: CSALDGRPIYGYTF. The CDR3 bases are TGCAGTGCGCTCGACGGAAGGCCCATCTATGGCTACACCTTC.

This clonotype showed up many times. CDR3 sequence reads: CASSYRGTGGGETQYF. CDR3 coding DNA: TGTGCCAGCAGTTACAGGGGGACAGGGGGCGGAGAGACCCAGTACTTC. The chain combines TRBV6-5 with TRBJ2-5; 12 bases fit TRBD1. The CDR3 has 16 amino acids. V shed 2 bases, J shed 4 bases, and the junction held 5 bases outside the gene matches. Germline V gives CDR1 MNHEY, CDR2 SVGAGI.

This clonotype has at least ten counts. CDR3: CSAEIAGETQYF. DNA for the CDR3: TGCAGTGCCGAAATAGCTGGGGAGACCCAGTACTTC. This rearrangement joins TRBV20-1 to TRBJ2-5; D call uncertain. V was pared by 6 bases and J by 5 bases, with 13 bases between. CDR1 is DFQATT and CDR2 is SNEGSKA in the germline V gene (reference sequence). The CDR3 sequence is 12 residues long.

This clonotype was seen more than once but under ten times. V gene TRBV18 combines with J gene TRBJ1-2; D might be TRBD1 (6 bases). Trimming pared 0 bases from V and 6 bases from J, leaving 8 bases between. The CDR3 length is 13 residues. The germline V gene encodes CDR1 KGHSH and CDR2 LQKENI. The CDR3 region is CASSPPGGHGYTF. The CDR3 DNA sequence: TGTGCCAGCTCACCACCGGGGGGGCATGGCTACACCTTC.

The J gene is TRBJ2-7, the V gene TRBV28, with 7 bases fitting TRBD1. V gave up 5 bases and J gave up 1 base; unmatched junction bases: 8. The CDR3 length is 15 residues. Per the germline V gene, CDR1 is MDHEN and CDR2 is SYDVKM. CDR3: CASSTTGSLSYEQYF. CDR3 nucleotides: TGTGCCAGCAGTACGACAGGGTCATTATCCTACGAGCAGTACTTC. The variable domain in full, completed from reference TRBV28 and TRBJ2-7, reads DVKVTQSSRYLVKRTGEKVFLECVQDMDHENMFWYRQDPGLGLRLIYFSYDVKMKEKGDIPEGYSVSREKKERFSLILESASTNQTSMYLCASSTTGSLSYEQYFGPGTRLTVT.

The chain employs TRBV6-1 and TRBJ2-2; D tentatively fits TRBD1 or TRBD2 (5 bases each). The V end was cut by 6 bases, the J end by 4 bases, with 12 bases between. Per the germline V gene, CDR1 is MNHNS and CDR2 is SASEGT. CDR3 length: 14 residues. CDR3 sequence: CASRRGPLTGELFF. The CDR3 region has the DNA TGTGCCAGCAGAAGGGGACCCCTCACCGGGGAGCTGTTTTTT.

This clonotype appeared many times. CDR3 sequence (DNA): TGTGCCAGCAGTTTGTTCACCGGGGAGCTGTTTTTT. Translated, it gives CASSLFTGELFF. This sequence joins TRBV12-3 or TRBV12-4 and TRBJ2-2; no definite D call. V lost 3 bases to trimming and J lost 4 bases, with 3 bases between them. CDR3 size: 12 residues.

This clonotype was seen repeatedly, ten times or more. V is TRBV7-9 and J is TRBJ2-3; 8 bases are a match to TRBD2. There are 14 residues in the CDR3. J gave up 5 bases and V 4 bases, and 5 bases lay outside the gene matches. Per germline, CDR1 SEHNR and CDR2 FQNEAQ (reference sequence). CDR3 DNA sequence: TGTGCCAGCAGCTCGGGACTAGAGAAAGATACGCAGTATTTT. Its protein is CASSSGLEKDTQYF.

This clonotype was recorded many times. This rearrangement joins TRBV5-8 to TRBJ1-1; TRBD1 might be the D (5 bases). V dropped 1 base and J dropped 1 base, with 8 bases sitting between them. The length of the CDR3 is 14 residues. CDR1 is SGHTS, CDR2 YDEGEE, per germline. In DNA, the CDR3 is TGTGCCAGCAGCTTGATGCAGGGGAACACTGAAGCTTTCTTT. Translated, it gives CASSLMQGNTEAFF.

This clonotype was observed a few times. With a much larger clone just one base away, this may be a read error. The V and J genes are TRBV7-2 and TRBJ2-1, with D possibly TRBD2 on 6 matching bases. The V and J ends lost 4 bases and 0 bases respectively, with 10 bases between them. CDR1 and CDR2 from the germline V gene are SGHTA and FQGNSA. The CDR3 extends over 15 amino acids. CDR3 sequence reads: CTSSSSESSYNEQFF. The DNA of the CDR3 is TGTACCAGCAGCTCTAGCGAAAGCTCCTACAATGAGCAGTTCTTC.

This clonotype was counted many times. The CDR3 region has the DNA TGTGCCAGCAGCCCGATCAACAGGGGAAGGAATGATGGCTACACCTTC. Residues: CASSPINRGRNDGYTF. The V and J genes are TRBV11-2 and TRBJ1-2; TRBD1 agrees at 7 bases. Germline CDR1 SGHAT, CDR2 FQNNGV. V was clipped by 5 bases and J by 6 bases; unmatched bases: 15. The CDR3 contains 16 residues.

Comments on this clonotype: It may be a read error: a sequence one base away is much more abundant. The CDR3 does not end in the conserved phenylalanine or tryptophan, so this is likely a read error. The chain is built from TRBV27 and TRBJ2-5; D call uncertain. Trimming removed 6 bases from V and 2 bases from J, with 16 bases in between. The CDR3 consists of 15 residues. The germline gives CDR1 MNHEY, CDR2 SMNVEV (reference sequence). CDR3 sequence: CASSTNPGLQETQYY. CDR3 bases: TGTGCCAGCAGCACGAACCCGGGCCTACAAGAGACCCAGTACTAC.

The chain joins TRBV4-1 to TRBJ1-6; a weak D match, TRBD1 (5 bases). The CDR3 extends over 17 amino acids. Germline CDR1 MGHRA, CDR2 YSYEKL. The V end was cut by 1 base, the J end by 4 bases, with 14 bases between. CDR3 sequence reads: CASSQVPRGDYNSPLHF. CDR3 bases: TGCGCCAGCAGCCAAGTACCCCGGGGGGATTATAATTCACCCCTCCACTTT.

The rearrangement uses TRBV4-1 and TRBJ1-2, with 7 bases identical to TRBD1. The germline V gene encodes CDR1 MGHRA and CDR2 YSYEKL. J lost 2 bases, V lost 4 bases, and 7 bases had no gene match. This CDR3 comprises 15 residues. CDR3 amino acids: CASSPRGQENYGYTF. The CDR3 DNA is TGCGCCAGCAGCCCCCGCGGACAGGAGAACTATGGCTACACCTTC.

This clonotype was detected a few times. The gene calls are TRBV14 and TRBJ2-7; D perhaps matches TRBD2 (6 bases). CDR1 and CDR2 from the germline V gene are SGHDN and FVKESK. Trimming took off 3 bases at V and 3 bases at J, with 15 bases between the two ends. The CDR3 sequence is 15 residues long. For the CDR3, the DNA is TGTGCCAGCAGCCAGGCTCTAGCGACCTTCTACGAGCAGTACTTC. This translates into CASSQALATFYEQYF. Variable domain in full (rest from reference TRBV14 and TRBJ2-7): EAGVTQFPSHSVIEKGQTVTLRCDPISGHDNLYWYRRVMGKEIKFLLHFVKESKQDESGMPNNRFLAERTGGTYSTLKVQPAELEDSGVYFCASSQALATFYEQYFGPGTRLTVT.

There are many counts of this clonotype. The chain has TRBV27 and TRBJ1-6, with D unclear. Trimming shortened V by 6 bases and J by 0 bases, and 6 bases separated the two germline ends. Looked up from germline, CDR1 is MNHEY and CDR2 is SMNVEV (reference sequence). The CDR3 spans 14 residues. Written as DNA, the CDR3 is TGTGCCAGCAGGCTTAGCTCCTATAATTCACCCCTCCACTTT. It yields the protein CASRLSSYNSPLHF.

This chain links TRBV7-2 with TRBJ2-1, with 7 bases lining up with TRBD2. The CDR3 sequence is 15 residues long. V lost 1 base and J lost 3; bases outside the gene matches: 3. The germline gives CDR1 SGHTA, CDR2 FQGNSA. The DNA of the CDR3 is TGTGCCAGCAGCTTAGGGGGGGGTATCTACAATGAGCAGTTCTTC. Amino acids: CASSLGGGIYNEQFF.

In this sample, this clonotype turned up a few times. The chain carries TRBV9 and TRBJ2-2, with 8 bases matching TRBD1. The V gene end was trimmed by 1 base and the J gene end by 3 bases; junction bases not matched to a gene: 5. This CDR3 spans 16 amino acids. CDR1 and CDR2 (germline): SGDLS, YYNGEE. In DNA, the CDR3 is TGTGCCAGCAGCGTACACAGGGGGTCGTACACCGGGGAGCTGTTTTTT. Amino acids: CASSVHRGSYTGELFF. Using reference TRBV9 and TRBJ2-2 for the parts outside the CDR3, the full variable domain is DSGVTQTPKHLITATGQRVTLRCSPRSGDLSVYWYQQSLDQGLQFLIQYYNGEERAKGNILERFSAQQFPDLHSELNLSSLELGDSALYFCASSVHRGSYTGELFFGEGSRLTVL.

In this sample, this clonotype turned up many times. This chain uses TRBV27 with TRBJ1-5; D uncertain. Germline lookup yields CDR1 MNHEY and CDR2 SMNVEV (reference sequence). This CDR3 is 14 amino acids long. V was trimmed by 5 bases and J by 1 base, leaving 9 bases between them. CDR3 sequence (DNA): TGTGCCAGCAGTAGAAGAGGGAGCAATCAGCCCCAGCATTTT. Its translation is CASSRRGSNQPQHF.

This clonotype has only a few counts. The V gene is TRBV19, the J gene TRBJ1-2; perhaps TRBD1 as D (5 bases). Between the trimmed V and J ends, which lost 9 bases and 4 bases, there was a span of 15 bases. The CDR3 has 13 amino acids. Germline-derived CDR1 and CDR2 are LNHDA and SQIVND (reference sequence). The CDR3 sequence: CASPTDSLYGYTF. Here the CDR3 DNA reads TGTGCCAGCCCTACTGACAGCCTCTATGGCTACACCTTC.

Of note for this clonotype: Just one base apart from a much larger clone, this may be a read error. The chain uses TRBV11-3 and TRBJ2-5, with TRBD2 matching over 8 bases. The germline gives CDR1 SGHNT, CDR2 YENEEA. The CDR3 runs 15 residues. This CDR3 is CASSFSSGVQETRYF. CDR3 nucleotides: TGTGCCAGCAGCTTTAGTAGCGGGGTACAAGAGACCCGGTACTTC.

This clonotype was counted ten times or more. The CDR3 sequence: CASSASGGPQPQHF. Here the CDR3 DNA reads TGCGCCAGCAGCGCATCAGGGGGCCCTCAGCCCCAGCATTTT. The chain has TRBV5-1 and TRBJ1-5; 8 bases align to TRBD1. The CDR3 has 14 amino acids. Per the germline V gene, CDR1 is SGHRS and CDR2 is YFSETQ. The V segment lost 4 bases and the J segment 6 bases; nucleotides outside the gene matches: 6.

This clonotype was counted at least ten times. V gene TRBV28 combines with J gene TRBJ1-5; a possible D gene is TRBD1 (6 bases). Germline lookup yields CDR1 MDHEN and CDR2 SYDVKM. The germline V and J ends were trimmed by 5 bases and 5 bases, with 13 bases remaining between them. The CDR3 has 14 residues. The CDR3, as DNA: TGTGCCAGCAGTCCCCCTGGGGGCTATCAGCCCCAGCATTTT. Amino acid sequence: CASSPPGGYQPQHF.

In its sample, this clonotype was seen many times. V and J are TRBV10-3 and TRBJ1-1, with D perhaps TRBD1 (6 bases). V was trimmed by 6 bases and J by 1 base, leaving 9 bases between them. From germline, CDR1 is ENHRY and CDR2 SYGVKD. The CDR3 has 13 residues. The CDR3 loop reads CAISGTKNTEAFF. DNA for the CDR3: TGTGCCATCAGCGGGACAAAGAACACTGAAGCTTTCTTT.

The table lists this clonotype with many counts. The chain is built from TRBV28 and TRBJ2-1; 8 bases are a match to TRBD1. This CDR3 is built from 15 residues. Trimming removed 6 bases from V and 2 bases from J; junction bases left unmatched: 6. Per the germline V gene, CDR1 is MDHEN and CDR2 is SYDVKM. CDR3 region: CASSRVDRAYNEQFF. As DNA, the CDR3 is TGTGCCAGCAGCCGAGTGGACAGGGCCTACAATGAGCAGTTCTTC.

This clonotype was seen repeatedly, ten times or more. The chain recombines TRBV27 with TRBJ1-2; possibly TRBD1 for D (5 bases). The CDR3 is 13 residues long. V lost 6 bases, J lost 7 bases, and 15 bases lay in between. The V gene's germline CDR1 is MNHEY and CDR2 SMNVEV (reference sequence). The CDR3: CASSFGGISGYTF. The CDR3 DNA reads as TGTGCCAGCAGCTTCGGGGGGATTTCTGGCTACACCTTC.

This clonotype has at least ten counts. This sequence joins TRBV5-1 and TRBJ2-3; the match to TRBD2 covers 11 bases. The CDR3 length is 16 residues. Germline CDR1 and CDR2: SGHRS and YFSETQ. V lost 1 base, J lost 6 bases, and 7 bases stayed unmatched. This chain's CDR3 is CASSLTSGRIEDTQYF. As DNA, the CDR3 is TGCGCCAGCAGCTTGACTAGCGGGAGAATTGAGGATACGCAGTATTTT.

The chain joins TRBV29-1 to TRBJ1-2; the D gene is possibly TRBD1 (5 bases). This CDR3 has 14 residues. The germline V gene encodes CDR1 SQVTM and CDR2 ANQGSEA. Trimming stripped 2 bases from V and 5 bases from J, with 15 bases between. This CDR3 reads CSVEPGLWGYGYTF. CDR3 in DNA: TGCAGCGTTGAACCGGGGCTCTGGGGGTATGGCTACACCTTC.

This CDR3 is CASSLDGQASSGANVLTF. The CDR3, as DNA: TGTGCCAGCAGCCTGGACGGACAGGCTAGCTCTGGGGCCAACGTCCTGACTTTC. The chain carries TRBV9 and TRBJ2-6; 7 bases align to TRBD1. After removal of 4 bases from V and 0 bases from J, the junction contained 10 bases not matched to a gene. CDR1 and CDR2 (germline): SGDLS, YYNGEE. The CDR3 totals 18 residues.

This clonotype was seen ten or more times. This sequence joins TRBV6-1 and TRBJ2-2; D remains ambiguous. V was trimmed by 5 bases and J by 8 bases, leaving 21 bases between them. The CDR3 covers 16 residues. Germline V gene sequence: CDR1 MNHNS, CDR2 SASEGT. The CDR3 DNA reads TGTGCCAGCAGTCAATCTCCGGATTCGTCGCCAGGGGAGCTGTTTTTT. It specifies CASSQSPDSSPGELFF.